This TCR beta chain was found in a study of blood T cell repertoires in COVID-19. The CDR3 contains 16 residues. The V and J ends lost 3 bases and 7 bases, in that order; junction bases with no gene match: 14. Germline lookup yields CDR1 LGHNA and CDR2 YNFKEQ. As originally analysed: Estimates of nucleated cell counts were drawn from the amplification of reference gene primers. TCRdb keeps only in-frame clones here, not all; method: immunoSEQ multiplex PCR. V and J calls and clone size follow that table, whereas D and trimming were derived from the DNA. The data show about 380,000 clones, with 88% seen just once and more than 1% held by the top ten.

The J gene is TRBJ1-2, the V gene TRBV4-2; TRBD1 agrees at 7 bases. Sequencing used PBMCs or T cells enriched from blood (not recorded which). The clonotype originates from a woman between 18 and 30 years old who had recovered from COVID-19. The CDR3 sequence: CASSHLDAQGVGGYTF. For the CDR3, the DNA is TGTGCCAGCAGCCATTTAGATGCCCAGGGGGTTGGTGGCTACACCTTC.